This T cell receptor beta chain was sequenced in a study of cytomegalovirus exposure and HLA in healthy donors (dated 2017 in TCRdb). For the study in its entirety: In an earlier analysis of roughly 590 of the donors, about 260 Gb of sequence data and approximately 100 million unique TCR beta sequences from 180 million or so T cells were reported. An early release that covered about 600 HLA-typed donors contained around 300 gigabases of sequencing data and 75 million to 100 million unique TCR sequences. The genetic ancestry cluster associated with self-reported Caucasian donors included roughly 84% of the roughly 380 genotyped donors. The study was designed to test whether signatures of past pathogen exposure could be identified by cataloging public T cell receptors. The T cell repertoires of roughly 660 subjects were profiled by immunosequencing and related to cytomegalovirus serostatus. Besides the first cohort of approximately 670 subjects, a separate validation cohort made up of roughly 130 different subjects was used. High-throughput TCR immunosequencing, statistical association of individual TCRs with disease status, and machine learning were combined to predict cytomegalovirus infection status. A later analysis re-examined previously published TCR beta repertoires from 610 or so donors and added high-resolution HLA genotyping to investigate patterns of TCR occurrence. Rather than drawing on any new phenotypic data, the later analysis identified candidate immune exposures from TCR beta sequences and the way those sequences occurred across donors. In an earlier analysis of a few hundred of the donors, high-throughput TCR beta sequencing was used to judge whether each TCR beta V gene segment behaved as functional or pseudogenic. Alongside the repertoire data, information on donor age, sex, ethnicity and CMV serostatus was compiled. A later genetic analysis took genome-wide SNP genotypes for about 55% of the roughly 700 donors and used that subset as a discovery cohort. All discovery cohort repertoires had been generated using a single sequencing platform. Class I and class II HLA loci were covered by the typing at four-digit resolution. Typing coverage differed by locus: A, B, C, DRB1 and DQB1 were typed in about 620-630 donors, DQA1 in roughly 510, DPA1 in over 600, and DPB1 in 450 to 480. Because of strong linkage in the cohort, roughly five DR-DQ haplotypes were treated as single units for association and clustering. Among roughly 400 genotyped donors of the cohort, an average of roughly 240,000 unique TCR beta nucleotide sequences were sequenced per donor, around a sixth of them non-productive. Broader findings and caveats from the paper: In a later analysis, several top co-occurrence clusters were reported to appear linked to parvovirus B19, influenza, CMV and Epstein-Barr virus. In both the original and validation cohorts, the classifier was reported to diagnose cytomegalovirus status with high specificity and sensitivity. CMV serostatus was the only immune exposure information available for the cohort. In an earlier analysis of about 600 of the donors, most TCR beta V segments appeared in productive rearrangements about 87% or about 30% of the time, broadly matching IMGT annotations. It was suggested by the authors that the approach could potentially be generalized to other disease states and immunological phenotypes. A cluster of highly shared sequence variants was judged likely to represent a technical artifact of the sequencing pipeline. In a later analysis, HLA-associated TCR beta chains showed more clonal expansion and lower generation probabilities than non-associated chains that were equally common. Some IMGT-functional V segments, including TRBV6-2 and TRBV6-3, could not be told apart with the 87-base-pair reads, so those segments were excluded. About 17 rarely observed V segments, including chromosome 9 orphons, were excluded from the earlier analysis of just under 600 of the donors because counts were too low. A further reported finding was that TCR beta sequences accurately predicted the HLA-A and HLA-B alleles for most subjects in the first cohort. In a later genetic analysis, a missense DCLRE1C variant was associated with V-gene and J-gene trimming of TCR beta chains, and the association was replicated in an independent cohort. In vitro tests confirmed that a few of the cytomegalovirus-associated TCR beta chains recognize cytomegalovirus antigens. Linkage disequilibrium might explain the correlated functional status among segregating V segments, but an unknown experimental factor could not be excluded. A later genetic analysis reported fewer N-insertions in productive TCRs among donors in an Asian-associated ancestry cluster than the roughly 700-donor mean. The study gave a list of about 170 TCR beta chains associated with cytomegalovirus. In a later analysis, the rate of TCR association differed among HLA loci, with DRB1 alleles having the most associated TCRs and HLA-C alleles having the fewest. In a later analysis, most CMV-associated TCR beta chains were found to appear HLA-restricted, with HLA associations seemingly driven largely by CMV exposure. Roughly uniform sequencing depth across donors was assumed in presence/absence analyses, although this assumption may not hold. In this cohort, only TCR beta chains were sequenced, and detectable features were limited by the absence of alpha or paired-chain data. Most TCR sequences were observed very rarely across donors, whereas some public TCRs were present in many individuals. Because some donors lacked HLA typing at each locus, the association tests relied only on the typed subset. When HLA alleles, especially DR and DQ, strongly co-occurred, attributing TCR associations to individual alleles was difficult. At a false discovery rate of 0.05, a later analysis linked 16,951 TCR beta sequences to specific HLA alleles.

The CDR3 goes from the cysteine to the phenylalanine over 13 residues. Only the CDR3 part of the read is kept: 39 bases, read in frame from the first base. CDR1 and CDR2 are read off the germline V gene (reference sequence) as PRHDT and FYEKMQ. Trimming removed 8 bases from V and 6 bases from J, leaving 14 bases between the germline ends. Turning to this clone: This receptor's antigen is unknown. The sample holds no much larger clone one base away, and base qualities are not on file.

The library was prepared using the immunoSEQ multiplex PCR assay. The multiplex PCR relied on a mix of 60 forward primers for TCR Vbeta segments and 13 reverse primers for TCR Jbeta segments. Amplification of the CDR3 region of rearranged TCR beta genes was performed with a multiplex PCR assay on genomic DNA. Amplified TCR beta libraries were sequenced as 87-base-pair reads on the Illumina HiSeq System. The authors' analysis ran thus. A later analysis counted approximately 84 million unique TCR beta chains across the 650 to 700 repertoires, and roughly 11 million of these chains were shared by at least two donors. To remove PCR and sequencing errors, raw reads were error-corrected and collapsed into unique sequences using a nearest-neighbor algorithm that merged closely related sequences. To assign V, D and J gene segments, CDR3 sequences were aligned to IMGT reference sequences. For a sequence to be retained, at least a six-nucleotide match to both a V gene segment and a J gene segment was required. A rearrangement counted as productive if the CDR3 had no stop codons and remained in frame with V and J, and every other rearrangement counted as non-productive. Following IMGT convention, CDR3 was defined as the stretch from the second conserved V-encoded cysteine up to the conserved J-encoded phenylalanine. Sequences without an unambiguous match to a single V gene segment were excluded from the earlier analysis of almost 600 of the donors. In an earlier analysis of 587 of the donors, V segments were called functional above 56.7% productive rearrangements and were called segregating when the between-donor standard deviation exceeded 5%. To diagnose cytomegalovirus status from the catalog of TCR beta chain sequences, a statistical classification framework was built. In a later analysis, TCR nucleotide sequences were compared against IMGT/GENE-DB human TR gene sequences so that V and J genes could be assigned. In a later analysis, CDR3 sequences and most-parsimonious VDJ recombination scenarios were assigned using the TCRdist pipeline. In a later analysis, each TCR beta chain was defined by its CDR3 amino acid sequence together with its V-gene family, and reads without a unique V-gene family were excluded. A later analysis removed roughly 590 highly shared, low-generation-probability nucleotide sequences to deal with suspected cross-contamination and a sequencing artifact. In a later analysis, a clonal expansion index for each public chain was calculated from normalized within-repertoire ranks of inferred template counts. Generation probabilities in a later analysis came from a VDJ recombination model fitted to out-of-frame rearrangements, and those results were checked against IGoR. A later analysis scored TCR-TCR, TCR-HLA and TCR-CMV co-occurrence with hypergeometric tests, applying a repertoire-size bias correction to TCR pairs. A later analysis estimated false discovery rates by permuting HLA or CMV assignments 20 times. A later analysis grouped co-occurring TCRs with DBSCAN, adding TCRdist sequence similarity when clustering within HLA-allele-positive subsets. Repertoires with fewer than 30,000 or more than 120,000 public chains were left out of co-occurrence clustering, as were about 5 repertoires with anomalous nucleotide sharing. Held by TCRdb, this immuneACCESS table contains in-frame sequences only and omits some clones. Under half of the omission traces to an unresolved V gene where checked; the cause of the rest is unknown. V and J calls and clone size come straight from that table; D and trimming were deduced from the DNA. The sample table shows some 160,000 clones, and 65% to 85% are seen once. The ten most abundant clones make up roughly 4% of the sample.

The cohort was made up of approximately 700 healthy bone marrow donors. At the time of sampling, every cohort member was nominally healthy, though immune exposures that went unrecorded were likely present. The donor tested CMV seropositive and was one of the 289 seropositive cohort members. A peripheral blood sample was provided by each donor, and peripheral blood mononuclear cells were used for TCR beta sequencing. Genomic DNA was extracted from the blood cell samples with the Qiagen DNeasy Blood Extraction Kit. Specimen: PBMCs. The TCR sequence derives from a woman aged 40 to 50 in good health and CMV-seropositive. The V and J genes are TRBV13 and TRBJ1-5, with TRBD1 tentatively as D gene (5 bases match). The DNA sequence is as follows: TGTGCCAGCTCAGCGGGGCTGGGTCAGCCCCAGCATTTT. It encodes CASSAGLGQPQHF.